This TCR beta chain was recovered during a study of CD8 T cells in ankylosing spondylitis (dated by TCRdb to between 2016 and 2019). Context from the whole study: The study profiled T cell receptor beta repertoires in healthy donors and ankylosing spondylitis patients to find disease-linked TCR variants. The full study cohort comprised 25 or so ankylosing spondylitis patients and about 110 healthy donors. Samples of peripheral blood were taken, and for ankylosing spondylitis patients, synovial fluid was collected as well.

This clonotype turned up a few times. It has no known antigen specificity. Nothing much larger sits one base from this clone, and base qualities are not available. The CDR3 goes from the cysteine to the phenylalanine over 14 residues. This entry keeps only the CDR3 DNA: 42 bases, framed from base 1. Clipping removes 8 bases from V and 8 bases from J, with 16 as the unmatched junction base count. From a lookup of the germline V gene, CDR1 and CDR2 are SQVTM and ANQGSEA. Data came from an Illumina HiSeq 2500. Quantitative 5'-RACE with molecular barcodes was the method used to prepare the TCR beta libraries. Under the source paper's analysis protocol: A new computational method, built on a probabilistic model of VDJ rearrangement, was used to identify disease-linked TCR variants. TCRdb itself trimmed the public reads at Q25 with fastp, ran MiXCR and retained productive beta chains. Every entry covers one CDR3 protein and lists the most common genes and DNA from its rows. It is TCRdb's table, rather than the study itself, that gives the V and J calls and clone size. For this sample the table gives roughly 670,000 distinct CDR3 sequences, of which under 20% were detected only once. The ten most abundant clones make up approximately 18% of the sample.

General conclusions and limits of the study: Some motif variants were previously reported in synovial fluid and blood of reactive arthritis patients, suggesting common disease-initiation mechanisms. According to the report, matched synovial fluid samples from ankylosing spondylitis patients were significantly enriched for the disease-linked clones. In peripheral blood, the disease-linked clones were found at relatively low frequencies and had a CD8+ phenotype. A TCR beta motif made up of several highly homologous amino acid variants appeared to be characteristic of blood from ankylosing spondylitis patients.

The clonotype originates from a male donor with ankylosing spondylitis. Input material: blood, either unsorted or a sorted T cell fraction (not recorded which). The chain employs TRBV29-1 and TRBJ2-3; 7 nucleotides in the junction match TRBD1. The DNA sequence reads TGCAGCTGTGTCCGGGACAGTCAAAGGGGTACGCAGTATTTT. Its protein product is CSCVRDSQRGTQYF.